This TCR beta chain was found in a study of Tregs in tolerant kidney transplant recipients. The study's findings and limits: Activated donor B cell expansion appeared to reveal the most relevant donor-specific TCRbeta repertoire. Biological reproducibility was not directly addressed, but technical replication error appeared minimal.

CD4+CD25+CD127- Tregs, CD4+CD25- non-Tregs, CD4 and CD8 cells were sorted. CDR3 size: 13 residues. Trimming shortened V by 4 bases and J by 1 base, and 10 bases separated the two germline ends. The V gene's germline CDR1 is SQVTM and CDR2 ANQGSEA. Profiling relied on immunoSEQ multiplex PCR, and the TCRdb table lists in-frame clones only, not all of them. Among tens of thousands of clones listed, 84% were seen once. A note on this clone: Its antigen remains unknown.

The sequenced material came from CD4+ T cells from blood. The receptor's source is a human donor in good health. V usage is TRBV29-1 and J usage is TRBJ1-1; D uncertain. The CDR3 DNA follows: TGCAGCGTTGTTGGGCGACAGAACACTGAAGCTTTCTTT. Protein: CSVVGRQNTEAFF.